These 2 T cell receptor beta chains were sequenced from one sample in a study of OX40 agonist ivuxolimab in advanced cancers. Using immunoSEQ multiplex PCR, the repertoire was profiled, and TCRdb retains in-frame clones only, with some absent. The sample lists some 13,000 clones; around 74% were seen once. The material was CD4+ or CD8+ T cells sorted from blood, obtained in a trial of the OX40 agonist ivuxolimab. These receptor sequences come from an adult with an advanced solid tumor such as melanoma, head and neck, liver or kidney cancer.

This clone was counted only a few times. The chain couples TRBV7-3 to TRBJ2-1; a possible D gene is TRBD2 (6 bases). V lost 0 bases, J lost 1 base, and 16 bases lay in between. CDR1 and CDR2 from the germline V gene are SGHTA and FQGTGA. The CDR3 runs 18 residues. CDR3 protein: CASSLTYYGSSSYNEQFF. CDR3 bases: TGTGCCAGCAGCTTAACATATTACGGGAGCTCATCCTACAATGAGCAGTTCTTC.

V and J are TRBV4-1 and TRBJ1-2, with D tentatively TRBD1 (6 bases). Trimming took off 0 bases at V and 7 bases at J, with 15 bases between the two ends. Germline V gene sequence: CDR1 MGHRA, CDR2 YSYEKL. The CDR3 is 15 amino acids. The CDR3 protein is CASSQDWAGATGYTF. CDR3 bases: TGCGCCAGCAGCCAAGACTGGGCAGGGGCGACTGGCTACACCTTC.